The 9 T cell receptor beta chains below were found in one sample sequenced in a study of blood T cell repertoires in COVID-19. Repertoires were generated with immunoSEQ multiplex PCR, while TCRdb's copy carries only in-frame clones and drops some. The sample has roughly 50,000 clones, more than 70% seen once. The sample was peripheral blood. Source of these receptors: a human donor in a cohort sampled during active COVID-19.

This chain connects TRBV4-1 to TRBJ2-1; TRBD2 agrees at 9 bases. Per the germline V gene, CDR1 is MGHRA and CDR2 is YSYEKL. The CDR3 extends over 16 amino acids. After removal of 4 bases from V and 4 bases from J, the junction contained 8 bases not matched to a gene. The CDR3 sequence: CASSRIAGEPYNEQFF. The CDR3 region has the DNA TGCGCCAGCAGCCGGATAGCGGGGGAGCCTTACAATGAGCAGTTCTTC.

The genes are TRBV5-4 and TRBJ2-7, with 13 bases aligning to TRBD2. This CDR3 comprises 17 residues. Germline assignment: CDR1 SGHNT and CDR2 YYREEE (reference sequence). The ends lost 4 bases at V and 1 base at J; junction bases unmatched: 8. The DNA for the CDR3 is TGTGCCAGCAGCGCAACCGGGACTAGCGGGGCGTCCTACGAGCAGTACTTC. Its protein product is CASSATGTSGASYEQYF.

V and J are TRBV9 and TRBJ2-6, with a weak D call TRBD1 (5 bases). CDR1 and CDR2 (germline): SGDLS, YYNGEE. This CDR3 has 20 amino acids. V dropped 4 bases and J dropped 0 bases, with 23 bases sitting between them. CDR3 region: CASSPFPLSLQGSGANVLTF. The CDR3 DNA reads TGTGCCAGCAGCCCGTTCCCTCTTAGTCTCCAGGGCTCTGGGGCCAACGTCCTGACTTTC.

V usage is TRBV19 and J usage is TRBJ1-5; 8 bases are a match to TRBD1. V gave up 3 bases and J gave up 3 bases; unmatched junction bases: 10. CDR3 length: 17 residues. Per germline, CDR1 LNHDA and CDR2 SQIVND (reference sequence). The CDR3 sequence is CASSIPAGGASNQPQHF. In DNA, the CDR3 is TGTGCCAGTAGTATCCCCGCAGGGGGCGCCTCCAATCAGCCCCAGCATTTT.

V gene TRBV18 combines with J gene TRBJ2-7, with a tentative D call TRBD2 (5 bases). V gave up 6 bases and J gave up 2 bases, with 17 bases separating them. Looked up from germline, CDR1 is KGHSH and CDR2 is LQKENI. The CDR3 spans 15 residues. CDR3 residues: CASSPLAGATYEQYF. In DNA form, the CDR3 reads TGTGCCAGCTCGCCTCTCGCGGGCGCAACCTACGAGCAGTACTTC.

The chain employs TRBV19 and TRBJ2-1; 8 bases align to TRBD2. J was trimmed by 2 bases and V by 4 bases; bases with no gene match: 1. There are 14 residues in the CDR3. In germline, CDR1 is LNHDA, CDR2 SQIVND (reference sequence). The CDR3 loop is CASSNGGAYNEQFF. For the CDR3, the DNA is TGTGCCAGTAGTAACGGGGGGGCCTACAATGAGCAGTTCTTC.

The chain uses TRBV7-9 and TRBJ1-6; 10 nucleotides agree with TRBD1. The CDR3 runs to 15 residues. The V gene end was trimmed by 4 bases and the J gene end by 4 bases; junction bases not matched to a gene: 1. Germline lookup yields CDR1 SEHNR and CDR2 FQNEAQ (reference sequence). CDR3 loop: CASSSDRGYNSPLHF. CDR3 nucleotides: TGTGCCAGCAGCTCGGACAGGGGGTATAATTCACCCCTCCACTTT.

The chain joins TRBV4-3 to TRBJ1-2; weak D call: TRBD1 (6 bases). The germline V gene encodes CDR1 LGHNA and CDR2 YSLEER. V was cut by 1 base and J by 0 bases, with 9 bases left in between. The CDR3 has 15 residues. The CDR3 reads CASSQGAGANYGYTF. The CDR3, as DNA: TGCGCCAGCAGCCAAGGGGCAGGGGCTAACTATGGCTACACCTTC.

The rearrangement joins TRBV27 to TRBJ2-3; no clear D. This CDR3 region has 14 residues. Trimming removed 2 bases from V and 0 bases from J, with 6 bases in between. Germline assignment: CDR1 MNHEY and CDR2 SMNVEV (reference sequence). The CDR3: CASSLQASTDTQYF. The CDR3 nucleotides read TGTGCCAGCAGTTTACAGGCAAGCACAGATACGCAGTATTTT.